These T cell receptor beta chains were read from a single sample in a study of T cell responses to AZD1222 COVID-19 vaccine. Clones were sequenced by immunoSEQ multiplex PCR, and TCRdb holds only the in-frame ones, with some missing. The sample lists about 140,000 clones; roughly 88% were seen once. Sequencing used peripheral blood, obtained on day 0 of AZD1222 vaccination. The source is an adult in good health. Both conserved end residues are part of each CDR3. The D gene is left open where the match is weak. Rows may omit the clone size; those that give it use once, few, many or a size class.

d_call j_call clone_size v_call cdr3_nt cdr3_aa
- TRBJ1-2 - TRBV3-1/TRBV3-2 TGTGCCAGCAGCCAAGATCTAAGGGTTGGCTACACCTTC CASSQDLRVGYTF
TRBD1 TRBJ2-1 - TRBV27 TGTGCCAGCAGTTTATCGAGGACAGGGACCTACAATGAGCAGTTCTTC CASSLSRTGTYNEQFF
- TRBJ2-3 - TRBV2 TGTGCCAGCAAGGGGGTAGGGGCGAGCACAGATACGCAGTATTTT CASKGVGASTDTQYF
- TRBJ2-7 few TRBV6-5 TGTGCCAGCGTAAGCGGCAACTCCTACGAGCAGTACTTC CASVSGNSYEQYF
- TRBJ2-1 few TRBV7-2 TGTGCCAGCAGATACTACTCCAATGAGCAGTTCTTC CASRYYSNEQFF
- TRBJ2-7 once TRBV10-3 TGTGCCATCAGTGTGTCCCCAGGGTACGAGCAGTACTTC CAISVSPGYEQYF
- TRBJ2-7 - TRBV11-2 TGTGCCAGCAGCTTAGGTGAGGCAGGTTCGTACGAGCAGTACTTC CASSLGEAGSYEQYF
- TRBJ1-4 - TRBV7-9 TGTGCCAGCAGCTTAGGGGACAACCCCTTTTTT CASSLGDNPFF
- TRBJ1-1 - TRBV7-2 TGTGCCACCAAGGTAGGGAGGGACACTGAAGCTTTCTTT CATKVGRDTEAFF
TRBD2 TRBJ2-1 - TRBV2 TGTGCCAGCACCGGACTAGCGGGAGGCCGGGGCTACAATGAGCAGTTCTTC CASTGLAGGRGYNEQFF
- TRBJ2-5 few TRBV28 TGTGCCAGCAGTTCGGAACGGGGGCGCGTTGGGGTAGAGACCCAGTACTTC CASSSERGRVGVETQYF
- TRBJ1-2 - TRBV11-2 TGTGCCAGCAGCCCGGGGAGGGTGCATGGCTACACCTTC CASSPGRVHGYTF
- TRBJ1-1 - TRBV28 TGTGCCAGCAGCCCAGCGGGGGACAACACTGAAGCTTTCTTT CASSPAGDNTEAFF
TRBD1 TRBJ1-1 - TRBV18 TGTGCCAGCTCACCAACAGGGGTGGGCACTGAAGCTTTCTTT CASSPTGVGTEAFF
TRBD1 TRBJ1-2 - TRBV27 TGTGCCAGCAGTTCAGGGACAGGGGTCGGCAATGGCTACACCTTC CASSSGTGVGNGYTF
- TRBJ1-2 - TRBV7-9 TGTGCCAGCAGCTCGTCAAGCGGGGACCGCTATGGCTACACCTTC CASSSSSGDRYGYTF
- TRBJ2-3 - TRBV5-1 TGCGCCAGCAGTTCTACGTTCAACTCGGAGGCAGATACGCAGTATTTT CASSSTFNSEADTQYF
- TRBJ1-1 - TRBV5-1 TGCGCCAGCAGCTTATTGCAGGGTATTGACATGAACACTGAAGCTTTCTTT CASSLLQGIDMNTEAFF
- TRBJ2-7 - TRBV10-1 TGCGCCAGCAGTGAGTCGAAAGCGGGTTCCTACGAGCAGTACTTC CASSESKAGSYEQYF
- TRBJ1-3 - TRBV5-1 TGCGCCAGCAGCTTGCGGGAGACTGGAAACACCATATATTTT CASSLRETGNTIYF
- TRBJ1-2 - TRBV6-2/TRBV6-3 TGTGCCAGCAGTTTCGTCGGGGGGCTCAGCTATGGCTACACCTTC CASSFVGGLSYGYTF
TRBD1 TRBJ2-5 once TRBV7-9 TGTGCCAGCAGCACACCGGGACAGGGTGGAAAGACCCAGTACTTC CASSTPGQGGKTQYF
TRBD2 TRBJ2-7 - TRBV14 TGTGCCAGCAGCCAAGCTGGACTAGCGGCCTACGAGCAGTACTTC CASSQAGLAAYEQYF
- TRBJ2-7 - TRBV20-1 TGCAGTGCTCTACAGTTATCGCAGTACTTC CSALQLSQYF
- TRBJ1-1 - TRBV29-1 TGCAGCGTTTACCCGGACACTGAAGCTTTCTTT CSVYPDTEAFF
TRBD1 TRBJ2-1 once TRBV7-6 TGTGCCAGCAGCCAACAACGGATAGGGGACAGGATCAATGAGCAGTTCTTC CASSQQRIGDRINEQFF
TRBD2 TRBJ2-1 - TRBV7-8 TGTGCCAGCAGCTTAACTCGGACTAGCGAGTACAATGAGCAGTTCTTC CASSLTRTSEYNEQFF
- TRBJ1-6 - TRBV27 TGTGCCAGCAGTTTATCGGCGGGGGCGGGCTATAATTCACCCCTCCACTTT CASSLSAGAGYNSPLHF
- TRBJ2-3 - TRBV3-1/TRBV3-2 TGTGCCAGCAGCCAGGACTACAGCACAGATACGCAGTATTTT CASSQDYSTDTQYF
TRBD1 TRBJ1-6 - TRBV11-2 TGTGCCAGCGGCCGGACAGGGCTTAATTCACCCCTCCACTTT CASGRTGLNSPLHF
- TRBJ1-6 - TRBV9 TGTGCCAGCAGCGTCAGCAGGGGAGGCTATTCACCCCTCCACTTT CASSVSRGGYSPLHF
- TRBJ1-6 - TRBV4-3 TGCGCCAGCAGCCAGTTTACAGGGCTGAATTCACCCCTCCACTTT CASSQFTGLNSPLHF
- TRBJ2-7 - TRBV7-6 TGTGCCAGCAGCATATCCTCCCAGGGATACTACGAGCAGTACTTC CASSISSQGYYEQYF
- TRBJ1-6 - TRBV15 TGTGCCACCAGCAGAGACGGCCGGGCTAATCGGTATTCACCCCTCCACTTT CATSRDGRANRYSPLHF
TRBD1 TRBJ1-1 - TRBV7-2 TGTGCCAGCATCACGCAGGGGGGGGCGACTGAAGCTTTCTTT CASITQGGATEAFF
- TRBJ1-2 - TRBV14 TGTGCCAGCAGCCAGTCATCTTTAGGCTACACCTTC CASSQSSLGYTF
- TRBJ1-3 - TRBV6-2/TRBV6-3 TGTGCCAGCAGTTACTCGAGCGTCATCATCTCTGGAAACACCATATATTTT CASSYSSVIISGNTIYF
TRBD2 TRBJ2-3 - TRBV6-5 TGTGCCAGCAGTTACCGATTAGCGGGAGGCACAGATACGCAGTATTTT CASSYRLAGGTDTQYF
- TRBJ1-5 once TRBV19 TGTGCCAGTAGTAGGGACCTCAATCAGCCCCAGCATTTT CASSRDLNQPQHF
TRBD1 TRBJ2-3 - TRBV19 TGTGCCAGTACCCAAGCGGACAGGAGCACAGATACGCAGTATTTT CASTQADRSTDTQYF
- TRBJ2-1 few TRBV7-2 TGTGCCAGCAGCGTTAGCGGCGACTCCTACAATGAGCAGTTCTTC CASSVSGDSYNEQFF
- TRBJ1-1 - TRBV5-4 TGTGCCAGCAGTACAACGGGGAGGATGAACACTGAAGCTTTCTTT CASSTTGRMNTEAFF
- TRBJ2-7 - TRBV5-5 TGTGCCAGCAGCTGGACCTACGAGCAGTACTTC CASSWTYEQYF
- TRBJ2-1 - TRBV24-1 TGTGCCACCAGTGATTCTAGTCGCTATGAGCAGTTCTTC CATSDSSRYEQFF
- TRBJ2-3 - TRBV6-5 TGTGCCGGCCGTCTACAGGGTTTTCACACAGATACGCAGTATTTT CAGRLQGFHTDTQYF
- TRBJ1-1 - TRBV6-5 TGTGCCAGCAGGGACAGCTCACTTGAAGCTTTCTTT CASRDSSLEAFF
- TRBJ1-5 few TRBV12-5 TGTGCTAGTGGAGATGGCAATCAGCCCCAGCATTTT CASGDGNQPQHF
TRBD2 TRBJ2-1 - TRBV7-2 TGTGCCAGCAGCAGAAACAGACTAGCGGGGGTGGGCAATGAGCAGTTCTTC CASSRNRLAGVGNEQFF
- TRBJ2-3 - TRBV4-2 TGTGCCAGCAGCGAAGGGACAAGCCACACAGATACGCAGTATTTT CASSEGTSHTDTQYF
- TRBJ1-1 once TRBV27 TGTGCCAGCAGTCCAGGACACAGGAACACTGAAGCTTTCTTT CASSPGHRNTEAFF
- TRBJ1-1 - TRBV14 TGTGCCAGCAGCCGGATGTTTAACACTGAAGCTTTCTTT CASSRMFNTEAFF
- TRBJ2-7 - TRBV10-3 TGTGCCATCAGGGCGGGACTCACAGCGGAGTACGAGCAGTACTTC CAIRAGLTAEYEQYF
TRBD2 TRBJ2-1 - TRBV9 TGTGCCAGCAGCGCCCCGGGACTAGCGGGGGAAGAGCAGTTCTTC CASSAPGLAGEEQFF
- TRBJ1-2 - TRBV5-4 TGTGCCAGCAGCCCCCGGGCGGCCTATGGCTACACCTTC CASSPRAAYGYTF